This entry lists 20 T cell receptor beta chains sequenced from one sample in a study of shared clonotypes between healthy human individuals. TCRdb's table, derived via immunoSEQ multiplex PCR, lists solely in-frame clones and lacks some. In the table there are roughly 2 million clones, 90% to 95% of which are singletons. What was sequenced was naive CD4+ T cells sorted from blood. Subset here: CD45RA+ positively selected. These receptors were taken from a man between 18 and 35 years old in good health.

J is TRBJ2-7 and V is TRBV15; the match to TRBD1 covers 10 bases. Germline CDR1 and CDR2: LNHNV and YYDKDF (reference sequence). After removal of 0 bases from V and 2 bases from J, the junction contained 1 base not matched to a gene. This CDR3 comprises 15 residues. CDR3 nucleotides: TGTGCCACCAGCAGAGATGGGACAGGGGCCTACGAGCAGTACTTC. It encodes CATSRDGTGAYEQYF.

The chain combines TRBV7-8 with TRBJ2-3; 13 bases map to TRBD2. The CDR3 is made up of 16 amino acids. With 5 bases clipped from V and 6 bases from J, the junction kept 8 bases outside the gene matches. Germline-derived CDR1 and CDR2 are SGHVS and FQNEAQ. The CDR3, as DNA: TGTGCCAGCAGCAAGAGACTAGCGGGGGGTCGGGATACGCAGTATTTT. Amino acid sequence: CASSKRLAGGRDTQYF.

The CDR3 sequence: CATTGQGTTYGYTF. In DNA form, the CDR3 reads TGTGCCACGACGGGACAGGGGACAACATATGGCTACACCTTC. This chain connects TRBV10-3 to TRBJ1-2; 10 nucleotides line up with TRBD1. The germline V gene has CDR1 ENHRY and CDR2 SYGVKD. The CDR3 covers 14 residues. The J segment lost 5 bases and the V segment lost 10 bases, leaving 10 bases of the junction unmatched.

Details on this clone: The germline gene is not matched at one end of the junction; a read error may be the cause. The chain joins TRBV7-7 to TRBJ2-7, with D perhaps being TRBD1 or TRBD2 (5 bases each). The CDR3 contains 14 residues. Germline CDR1 reads SSHAT; CDR2 reads FNYEAQ (reference sequence). CDR3 sequence reads: CASSLAPGTYEQYF. The CDR3 nucleotides read TGTGCTAGCAGCTTAGCGCCAGGGACCTACGAGCAGTACTTC.

The chain employs TRBV25-1 and TRBJ2-7, with D possibly being TRBD2 (7 bases). The CDR3 has 14 amino acids. The V gene lost 3 bases and the J gene lost 2 bases, with 11 bases spanning the gap. Per germline, CDR1 MGHDK and CDR2 SYGVNS. The CDR3 nucleotides read TGTGCCAGCAGTGACCCGGGGGGCGCCTACGAGCAGTACTTC. It is translated as CASSDPGGAYEQYF.

The chain links TRBV18 to TRBJ1-1, with D unclear. The CDR3 has 15 amino acids. Germline CDR1 reads KGHSH; CDR2 reads LQKENI. V lost 8 bases, J lost 3 bases, and 19 bases lay in between. The CDR3 coding sequence is TGTGCCAGCGAGAGGACGCCTCATATGGACACTGAAGCTTTCTTT. This gives the protein CASERTPHMDTEAFF.

The chain carries TRBV5-6 and TRBJ2-5; 7 nucleotides align to TRBD1. The CDR3 consists of 14 residues. V dropped 4 bases and J dropped 4; count of bases not matched to a gene: 7. CDR1 SGHDT and CDR2 YYEEEE come from the germline V gene. The CDR3 DNA reads as TGTGCCAGCAGCCCGTTGACAGGGCTAGAGACCCAGTACTTC. Translating gives CASSPLTGLETQYF.

The genes are TRBV30 and TRBJ1-3; D is ambiguous. V lost 5 bases to trimming and J lost 0 bases, with 11 bases between them. Germline V gene sequence: CDR1 GTSNPN, CDR2 SVGIG (reference sequence). CDR3 length equals 14 residues. CDR3: CAWGDMSSGNTIYF. CDR3 nucleotide sequence: TGTGCCTGGGGAGACATGTCCTCTGGAAACACCATATATTTT.

The V call is TRBV5-6, the J call TRBJ2-7; D possibly matches TRBD1 or TRBD2 (5 bases each). Trimming cost V 4 bases and J 1 base, with 12 bases left between them. The CDR3 is 14 amino acids. The V gene's germline CDR1 is SGHDT and CDR2 YYEEEE. This chain's CDR3 is CASSLGVQSYEQYF. CDR3 DNA sequence: TGTGCCAGCAGCCTGGGGGTCCAATCCTACGAGCAGTACTTC.

This chain uses TRBV2 with TRBJ2-7; D is undetermined. Trimming stripped 3 bases from V and 5 bases from J, with 11 bases between. The CDR3 consists of 13 residues. Germline V CDR1 and CDR2: SNHLY, FYNNEI. CDR3 sequence reads: CASSEEYRNEQYF. The DNA of the CDR3 is TGTGCCAGCAGTGAGGAGTACCGTAACGAGCAGTACTTC.

The rearrangement uses TRBV6-6 and TRBJ1-2, with TRBD1 as a possible D gene (5 bases). CDR3 length: 14 residues. Trimming removed 6 bases from V and 4 bases from J, with 15 bases in between. Germline CDR1 is MNHNY and CDR2 is SVGAGI (reference sequence). CDR3 in amino acids: CASRVEGTGYGYTF. CDR3 coding DNA: TGTGCCAGCAGAGTTGAGGGGACGGGCTATGGCTACACCTTC.

The V and J genes are TRBV6-1 and TRBJ1-6; no clear D. V shed 6 bases and J shed 7 bases, with 16 bases lying between them. The CDR3 is made up of 15 amino acids. In germline, CDR1 is MNHNS, CDR2 SASEGT. The CDR3 DNA is TGTGCCAGCAGCGGCAGGACCTATATAAATTCACCCCTCCACTTT. Protein: CASSGRTYINSPLHF.

CDR3 protein: CASSPGQGLDGYTF. CDR3 DNA sequence: TGTGCCAGCTCACCGGGGCAGGGATTGGATGGCTACACCTTC. The chain has TRBV18 and TRBJ1-2, with D perhaps TRBD1 (5 bases). Per germline, CDR1 KGHSH and CDR2 LQKENI. CDR3 size: 14 residues. The V end was cut by 3 bases, the J end by 6 bases, with 14 bases between.

The chain uses TRBV13 and TRBJ2-3; 8 nucleotides agree with TRBD2. Trimming removed 0 bases from V and 3 bases from J; junction bases left unmatched: 5. CDR3 length: 16 amino acids. Germline CDR1 and CDR2: PRHDT and FYEKMQ (reference sequence). CDR3 nucleotide sequence: TGTGCCAGCAGCTTAGGATCGGGAGGGCTAACAGATACGCAGTATTTT. Amino acids: CASSLGSGGLTDTQYF.

V is TRBV6-1 and J is TRBJ1-5; D ambiguous. The CDR3 length is 13 residues. Germline values: CDR1 MNHNS, CDR2 SASEGT. Trimming left V 7 bases short and J 6 bases short, with 13 bases between. CDR3 protein: CASIDLHGQPQHF. The CDR3, as DNA: TGTGCCAGCATCGACTTACATGGTCAGCCCCAGCATTTT.

The rearrangement uses TRBV10-3 and TRBJ2-5, with 8 positions matching TRBD2. From germline, CDR1 is ENHRY and CDR2 SYGVKD. The V gene end was trimmed by 8 bases and the J gene end by 5 bases; junction bases not matched to a gene: 13. CDR3 length: 15 residues. In DNA form, the CDR3 reads TGTGCCATCGCCCGGGAAGCGGGGGATTGGGAGACCCAGTACTTC. It specifies CAIAREAGDWETQYF.

Of note for this clone: This same CDR3 is encoded by further DNA sequences in the sample. The CDR3 loop reads CASRSSEKLFF. The CDR3 DNA sequence: TGTGCCAGCAGATCAAGTGAAAAACTGTTTTTT. The chain combines TRBV11-2 with TRBJ1-4; D not resolved. Germline V gene sequence: CDR1 SGHAT, CDR2 FQNNGV. The CDR3 loop spans 11 amino acids. V shed 6 bases and J shed 7 bases, with 6 bases lying between them. Based on the CDR3 plus reference TRBV11-2 and TRBJ1-4, the full variable domain is EAGVAQSPRYKIIEKRQSVAFWCNPISGHATLYWYQQILGQGPKLLIQFQNNGVVDDSQLPKDRFSAERLKGVDSTLKIQPAKLEDSAVYLCASRSSEKLFFGSGTQLSVL.

This clone was detected a few times. The sample holds other DNA sequences that translate to the same CDR3. This chain connects TRBV5-1 to TRBJ1-1; D remains unclear. Per germline, CDR1 SGHRS and CDR2 YFSETQ. The CDR3 spans 13 residues. Between the trimmed V and J ends, which lost 0 bases and 1 base, there was a span of 4 bases. The CDR3 DNA reads TGCGCCAGCAGCTTGGAGAGGAACACTGAAGCTTTCTTT. It encodes CASSLERNTEAFF.

This chain uses TRBV2 with TRBJ2-2; no definite D call. This CDR3 has 14 amino acids. Germline CDR1 is SNHLY and CDR2 is FYNNEI. Trimming took off 6 bases at V and 8 bases at J, with 16 bases between the two ends. The CDR3 reads CASSRRDMVGELFF. CDR3 nucleotides: TGTGCCAGCAGCCGTCGAGACATGGTTGGGGAGCTGTTTTTT.

V gene TRBV4-3 combines with J gene TRBJ1-1; 8 nucleotides match TRBD1. This CDR3 is 15 amino acids long. Unmatched junction bases numbered 2, after V lost 1 base and J lost 1 base. Germline assignment: CDR1 LGHNA and CDR2 YSLEER. As DNA, the CDR3 is TGCGCCAGCAGCCAAGGTGACAGGGGGAACACTGAAGCTTTCTTT. This gives the protein CASSQGDRGNTEAFF.